This T cell receptor (beta chain) was found in a study of cytomegalovirus exposure and HLA in healthy donors. The study's findings and limits: A reported reduction in N-insertions relative to the 666-donor mean was seen in an Asian-associated ancestry cluster in a later analysis.

The PCR employed 60 Vbeta primers together with 13 Jbeta primers. TCRdb keeps only in-frame clones here, not all; method: immunoSEQ multiplex PCR. The table has around 120,000 clones, roughly 88% seen once. As to this clone: Its antigen is unidentified.

Germline values: CDR1 SGHVS, CDR2 FQNEAQ. CDR3 length: 15 residues. The J segment lost 5 bases and the V segment lost 1 base, leaving 2 bases of the junction unmatched. The TCR originated in a man between 50 and 59 years old in good health and CMV-seronegative. The sequenced sample consisted of PBMCs. The gene calls are TRBV7-8 and TRBJ2-3; 11 bases agree with TRBD2. Written as DNA, the CDR3 is TGTGCCAGCAGCTTAGGGCTAGCGGGGGGAGATACGCAGTATTTT. Amino acids: CASSLGLAGGDTQYF.